These T cell receptor beta chains were read from a single sample in a study of blood T cell repertoires in COVID-19. Profiling relied on immunoSEQ multiplex PCR, and the TCRdb table lists in-frame clones only, not all of them. The sample lists about 120,000 clones, roughly four fifths occurring once. What was sequenced was peripheral blood. These receptors originate from a human donor in a cohort sampled during active COVID-19. CDR3s include the opening cysteine and the closing phenylalanine or tryptophan. D genes are given only for firm matches. Some rows mark clone size as missing; the rest say once, few, many or name a class of expanded clone.

>15|TRBV5-1|once|TRBJ1-5|NA
TGCGCCAGCAGCTTGCAAGGGGATAGCAATCAGCCCCAGCATTTT
CASSLQGDSNQPQHF
>16|TRBV7-3|NA|TRBJ2-1|TRBD2
TGTGCCAGCAGCTTAATGTCAGCGGGAGGCCCCAATGAGCAGTTCTTC
CASSLMSAGGPNEQFF
>16|TRBV2|few|TRBJ2-7|TRBD2
TGTGCCATCCTAACTAGCGGGGGCCTTCCTACCTACGAGCAGTACTTC
CAILTSGGLPTYEQYF
>19|TRBV18|NA|TRBJ1-5|NA
TGTGCCAGCTCACGTCGTATGGACTCCCGTCCATATAGCAATCAGCCCCAGCATTTT
CASSRRMDSRPYSNQPQHF
>14|TRBV5-1|NA|TRBJ1-4|TRBD1
TGCGCCAGCCAAACATCAGGGGGAACGGGAAAACTGTTTTTT
CASQTSGGTGKLFF
>18|TRBV28|NA|TRBJ1-3|TRBD1
TGTGCCAGCAGTTCCGCCGGGACAGGGGCTTCCGCTGGAAACACCATATATTTT
CASSSAGTGASAGNTIYF
>13|TRBV12-3/TRBV12-4|NA|TRBJ1-2|NA
TGTGCCAGCAGTTTAAGAGGAAACTATGGCTACACCTTC
CASSLRGNYGYTF
>14|TRBV7-9|few|TRBJ2-4|NA
TGTGCCAGCAGCTTAGGACAGAACAAAAACATTCAGTACTTC
CASSLGQNKNIQYF
>15|TRBV19|NA|TRBJ1-5|NA
TGTGCCAGTCAGAAGGGAGGCGACAGAAATCAGCCCCAGCATTTT
CASQKGGDRNQPQHF
>11|TRBV6-5|NA|TRBJ1-1|NA
TGTGCCAGCAGCCCAGGGGAAGTAGCTTTCTTT
CASSPGEVAFF
>13|TRBV24-1|once|TRBJ2-3|NA
TGTGCCACCAGCAGGGGAAGCACTGATACGCAGTATTTT
CATSRGSTDTQYF
>15|TRBV11-2|NA|TRBJ1-4|TRBD1
TGTGCCAGCAGCCAGAGGACAGGGACTAATGAAAAACTGTTTTTT
CASSQRTGTNEKLFF